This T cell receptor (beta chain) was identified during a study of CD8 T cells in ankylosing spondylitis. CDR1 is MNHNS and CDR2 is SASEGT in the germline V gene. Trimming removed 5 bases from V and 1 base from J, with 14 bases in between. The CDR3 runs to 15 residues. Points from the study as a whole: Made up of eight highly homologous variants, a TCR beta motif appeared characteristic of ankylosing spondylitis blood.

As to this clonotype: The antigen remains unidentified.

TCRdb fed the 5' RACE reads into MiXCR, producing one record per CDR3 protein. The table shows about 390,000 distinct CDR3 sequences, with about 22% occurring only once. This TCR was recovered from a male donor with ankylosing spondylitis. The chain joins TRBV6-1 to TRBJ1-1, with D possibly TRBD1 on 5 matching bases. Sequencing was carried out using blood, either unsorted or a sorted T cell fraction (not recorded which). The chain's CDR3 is CASSPWLRGNTEAFF. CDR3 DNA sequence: TGTGCCAGCAGTCCTTGGTTGAGGGGGAACACTGAAGCTTTCTTT.